This T cell receptor beta chain was obtained from a study of control samples from healthy donors and cancer patients. The CDR3 covers 13 residues. Per germline, CDR1 SGHTA and CDR2 FQGNSA. Trimming shortened V by 4 bases and J by 6 bases, and 10 bases separated the two germline ends. Here immunoSEQ multiplex PCR was the method, and the copy in TCRdb shows in-frame clones only, minus some. The sample shows about 94,000 clones, about nine tenths of them seen only once. Sequences were obtained from blood. The genes are TRBV7-2 and TRBJ2-1, with D perhaps TRBD2 (5 bases). The source of this sequence is a woman aged 18-35 years in good health. The CDR3 nucleotides read TGTGCCAGCAGCTACACTAGGTTCAATGAGCAGTTCTTC. This codes for CASSYTRFNEQFF.